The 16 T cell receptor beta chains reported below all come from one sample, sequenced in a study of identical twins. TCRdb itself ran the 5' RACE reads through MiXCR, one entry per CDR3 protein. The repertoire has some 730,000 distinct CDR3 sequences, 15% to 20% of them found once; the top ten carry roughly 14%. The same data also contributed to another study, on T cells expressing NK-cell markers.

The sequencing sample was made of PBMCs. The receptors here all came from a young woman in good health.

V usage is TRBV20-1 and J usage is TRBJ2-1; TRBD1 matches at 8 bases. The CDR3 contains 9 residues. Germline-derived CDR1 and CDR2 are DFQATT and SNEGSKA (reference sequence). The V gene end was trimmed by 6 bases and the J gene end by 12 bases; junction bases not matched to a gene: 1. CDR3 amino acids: CSAGQGQFF. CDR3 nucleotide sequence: TGCAGTGCAGGACAGGGGCAGTTCTTC.

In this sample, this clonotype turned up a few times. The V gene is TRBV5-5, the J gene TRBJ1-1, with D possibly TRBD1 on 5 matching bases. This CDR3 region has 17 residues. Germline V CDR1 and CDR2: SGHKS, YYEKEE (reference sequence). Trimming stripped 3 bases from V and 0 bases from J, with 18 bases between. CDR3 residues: CASSWIRDSEMNTEAFF. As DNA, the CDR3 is TGTGCCAGCAGCTGGATTAGAGACAGCGAAATGAACACTGAAGCTTTCTTT.

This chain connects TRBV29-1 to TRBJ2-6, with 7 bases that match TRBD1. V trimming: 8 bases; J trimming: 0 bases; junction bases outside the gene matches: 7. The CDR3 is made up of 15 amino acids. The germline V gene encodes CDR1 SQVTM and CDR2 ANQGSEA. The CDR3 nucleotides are TGCAGCTTTTGGACAGGTGCCTCTGGGGCCAACGTCCTGACTTTC. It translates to CSFWTGASGANVLTF.

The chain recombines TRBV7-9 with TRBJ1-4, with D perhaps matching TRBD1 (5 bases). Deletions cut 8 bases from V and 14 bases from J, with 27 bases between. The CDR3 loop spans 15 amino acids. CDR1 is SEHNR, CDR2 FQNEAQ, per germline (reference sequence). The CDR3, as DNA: TGTGCCAGCTCCGGGACTCTGTCTCTTAGACAAGGGCTGTTTTTT. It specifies CASSGTLSLRQGLFF.

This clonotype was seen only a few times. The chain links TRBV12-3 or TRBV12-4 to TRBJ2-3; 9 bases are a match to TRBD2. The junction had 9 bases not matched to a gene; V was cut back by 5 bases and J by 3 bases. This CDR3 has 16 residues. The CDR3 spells CASSDPLSGGTDTQYF. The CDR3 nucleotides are TGTGCCAGCAGTGACCCCCTGAGCGGGGGGACAGATACGCAGTATTTT.

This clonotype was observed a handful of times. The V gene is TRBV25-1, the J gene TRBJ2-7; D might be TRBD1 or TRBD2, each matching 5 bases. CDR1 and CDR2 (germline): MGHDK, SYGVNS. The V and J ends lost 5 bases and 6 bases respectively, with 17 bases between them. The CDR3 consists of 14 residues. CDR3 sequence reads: CASSSPGARAEQYF. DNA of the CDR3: TGTGCCAGCAGTTCCCCCGGGGCCAGGGCCGAGCAGTACTTC.

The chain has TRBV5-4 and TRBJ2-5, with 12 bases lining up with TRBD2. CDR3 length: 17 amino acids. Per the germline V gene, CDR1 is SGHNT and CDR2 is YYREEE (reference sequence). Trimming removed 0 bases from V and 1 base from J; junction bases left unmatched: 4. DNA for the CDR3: TGTGCCAGCAGCTTGGGGACTAGCGGGGCCGTCCAAGAGACCCAGTACTTC. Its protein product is CASSLGTSGAVQETQYF.

Here the CDR3 reads CASSLGVSSNQPQHF. CDR3 DNA sequence: TGTGCCAGCAGCTTAGGAGTTTCTAGCAATCAGCCCCAGCATTTT. The genes are TRBV7-2 and TRBJ1-5; D gene uncertain. This CDR3 has 15 residues. The germline gives CDR1 SGHTA, CDR2 FQGNSA. The ends were cut back, 1 base at V and 0 bases at J, with 7 bases in the middle.

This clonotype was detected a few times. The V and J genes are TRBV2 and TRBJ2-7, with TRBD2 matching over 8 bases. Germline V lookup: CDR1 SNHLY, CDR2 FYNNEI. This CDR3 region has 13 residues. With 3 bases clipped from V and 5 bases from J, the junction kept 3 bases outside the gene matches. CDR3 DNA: TGTGCCAGCAGTGAGCGGGAGGAAAACGAGCAGTACTTC. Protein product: CASSEREENEQYF. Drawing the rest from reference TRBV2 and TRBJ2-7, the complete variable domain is EPEVTQTPSHQVTQMGQEVILRCVPISNHLYFYWYRQILGQKVEFLVSFYNNEISEKSEIFDDQFSVERPDGSNFTLKIRSTKLEDSAMYFCASSEREENEQYFGPGTRLTVT.

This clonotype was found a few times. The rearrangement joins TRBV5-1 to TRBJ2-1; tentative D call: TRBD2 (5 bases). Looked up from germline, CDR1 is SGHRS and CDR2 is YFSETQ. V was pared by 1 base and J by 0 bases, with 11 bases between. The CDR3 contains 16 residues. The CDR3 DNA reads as TGCGCCAGCAGCTTGATGCCGGGGAACTCCTACAATGAGCAGTTCTTC. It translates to CASSLMPGNSYNEQFF.

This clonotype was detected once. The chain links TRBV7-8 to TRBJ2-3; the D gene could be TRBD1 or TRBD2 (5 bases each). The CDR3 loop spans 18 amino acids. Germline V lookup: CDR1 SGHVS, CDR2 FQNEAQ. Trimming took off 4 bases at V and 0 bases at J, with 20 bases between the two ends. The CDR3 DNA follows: TGTGCCAGCAGCTCCCCCAATGGGGGTCCCCTCAGCACAGATACGCAGTATTTT. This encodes CASSSPNGGPLSTDTQYF.

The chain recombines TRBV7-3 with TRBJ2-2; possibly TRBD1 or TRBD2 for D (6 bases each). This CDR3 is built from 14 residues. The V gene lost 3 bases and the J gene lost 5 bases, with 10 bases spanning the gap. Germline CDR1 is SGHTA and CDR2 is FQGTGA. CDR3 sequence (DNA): TGTGCCAGCAGCTTCTCGGGGGCTACCGGGGAGCTGTTTTTT. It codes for CASSFSGATGELFF.

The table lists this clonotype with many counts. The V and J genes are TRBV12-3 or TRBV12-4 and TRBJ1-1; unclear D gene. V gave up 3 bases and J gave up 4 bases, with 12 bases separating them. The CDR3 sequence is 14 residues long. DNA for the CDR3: TGTGCCAGCAGTTTTAGTTCAGGCCGCACTGAAGCTTTCTTT. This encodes CASSFSSGRTEAFF.

The CDR3 region is CAISDGSTDTQYF. The CDR3, as DNA: TGTGCCATCAGTGATGGGAGCACAGATACGCAGTATTTT. The gene calls are TRBV10-3 and TRBJ2-3; D not resolved. Trimming removed 3 bases from V and 0 bases from J, with 4 bases in between. The length of the CDR3 is 13 residues. Germline loops: CDR1 ENHRY, CDR2 SYGVKD.

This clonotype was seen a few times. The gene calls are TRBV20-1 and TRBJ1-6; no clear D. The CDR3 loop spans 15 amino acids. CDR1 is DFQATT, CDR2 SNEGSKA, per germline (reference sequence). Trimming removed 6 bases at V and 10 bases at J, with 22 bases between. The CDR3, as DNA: TGCAGTGCCCACTCGGCCGGACCTGAAGGGTCACCCCTCCACTTT. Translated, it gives CSAHSAGPEGSPLHF.

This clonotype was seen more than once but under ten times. CDR3 region: CAISGTYNEQFF. CDR3 bases: TGTGCCATCAGCGGGACTTACAATGAGCAGTTCTTC. V is TRBV10-3 and J is TRBJ2-1; possibly TRBD2 for D (6 bases). CDR1 and CDR2 from the germline V gene are ENHRY and SYGVKD. Deletions cut 6 bases from V and 4 bases from J, with 7 bases between. The length of the CDR3 is 12 residues.